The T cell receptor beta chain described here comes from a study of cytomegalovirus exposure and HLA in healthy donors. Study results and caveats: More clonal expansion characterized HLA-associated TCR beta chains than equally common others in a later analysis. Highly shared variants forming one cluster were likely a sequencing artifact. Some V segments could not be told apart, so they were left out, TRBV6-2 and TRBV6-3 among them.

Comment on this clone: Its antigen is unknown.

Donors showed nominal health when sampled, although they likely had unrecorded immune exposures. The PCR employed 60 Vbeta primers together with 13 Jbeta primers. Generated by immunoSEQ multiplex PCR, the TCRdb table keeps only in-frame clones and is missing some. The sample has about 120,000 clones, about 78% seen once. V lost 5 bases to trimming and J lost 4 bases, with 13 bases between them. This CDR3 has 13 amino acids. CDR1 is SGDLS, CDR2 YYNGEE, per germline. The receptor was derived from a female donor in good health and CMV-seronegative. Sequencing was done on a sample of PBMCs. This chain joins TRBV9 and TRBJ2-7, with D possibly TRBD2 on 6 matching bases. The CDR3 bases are TGTGCCAGCAGTACCGGGAGATCATACGAGCAGTACTTC. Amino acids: CASSTGRSYEQYF.